One and the same sample provided the 24 T cell receptor beta chains below, sequenced in a study of shared clonotypes between healthy human individuals. The data were produced by immunoSEQ multiplex PCR, yet TCRdb's version contains in-frame clones alone and is incomplete. The table shows approximately 1.1 million clones, with approximately 78% occurring only once. Source material: memory CD4+ T cells from PBMCs. As for subset: CD45RA-negative fraction. Receptors originate from a man younger than 35 in good health. Some clones in this sample may be carry-over from other donors' samples.

This clone appeared a few times. J is TRBJ2-5 and V is TRBV7-7; 11 bases are shared with TRBD1. CDR1 is SSHAT and CDR2 is FNYEAQ in the germline V gene (reference sequence). V trimming: 4 bases; J trimming: 5 bases; junction bases outside the gene matches: 6. The CDR3 covers 15 residues. DNA of the CDR3: TGTGCCAGCAGCTCGGACAGGGGGCAGGGTGAGACCCAGTACTTC. Translating gives CASSSDRGQGETQYF.

On this clone: Other nucleotide sequences in the sample specify the same CDR3. The gene calls are TRBV30 and TRBJ2-7; 7 nucleotides line up with TRBD1. The V gene end was trimmed by 4 bases and the J gene end by 2 bases; junction bases not matched to a gene: 8. This CDR3 comprises 14 residues. From germline, CDR1 is GTSNPN and CDR2 SVGIG (reference sequence). The CDR3 reads CAWTKGQGAYEQYF. The CDR3 coding sequence is TGTGCCTGGACAAAGGGCCAGGGGGCCTACGAGCAGTACTTC. The full variable domain, with the rest looked up from reference TRBV30 and TRBJ2-7, is SQTIHQWPATLVQPVGSPLSLECTVEGTSNPNLYWYRQAAGRGLQLLFYSVGIGQISSEVPQNLSASRPQDRQFILSSKKLLLSDSGFYLCAWTKGQGAYEQYFGPGTRLTVT.

The chain has TRBV7-2 and TRBJ2-7; 9 nucleotides agree with TRBD1. This CDR3 region has 17 residues. J lost 1 base, V lost 5 bases, and 12 bases had no gene match. Looked up from germline, CDR1 is SGHTA and CDR2 is FQGNSA. The CDR3 nucleotides are TGTGCCAGCAGCCCTCCATTTGGGACAGGGAGTTCCTACGAGCAGTACTTC. Residues: CASSPPFGTGSSYEQYF.

This chain uses TRBV7-8 with TRBJ2-1; D is ambiguous. This CDR3 region has 11 residues. V lost 8 bases and J 0 bases, leaving 2 bases between the germline ends. Germline V gene lookup returns CDR1 SGHVS and CDR2 FQNEAQ. CDR3 DNA: TGTGCCAGCGCCTCCTACAATGAGCAGTTCTTC. Amino acids: CASASYNEQFF. Full variable domain (remainder filled in from reference TRBV7-8 and TRBJ2-1): GAGVSQSPRYKVAKRGQDVALRCDPISGHVSLFWYQQALGQGPEFLTYFQNEAQLDKSGLPSDRFFAERPEGSVSTLKIQRTQQEDSAVYLCASASYNEQFFGPGTRLTVL.

This clone was observed at least ten times. The rearrangement uses TRBV27 and TRBJ2-7; TRBD2 aligns across 7 bases. The CDR3 consists of 16 residues. Germline V gene lookup returns CDR1 MNHEY and CDR2 SMNVEV (reference sequence). Trimming cost V 1 base and J 7 bases; bases outside gene matches: 13. The DNA of the CDR3 is TGTGCCAGCAGTTTATTGGCTAGCGGACGGACGGGTGAGCAGTACTTC. Translated: CASSLLASGRTGEQYF.

This sequence joins TRBV11-2 and TRBJ2-1, with TRBD1 matching 8 bases. The CDR3 spans 15 residues. With V trimmed by 1 base and J by 8 bases, 7 bases remained unmatched. Germline V gene sequence: CDR1 SGHAT, CDR2 FQNNGV. CDR3 nucleotides: TGTGCCAGCAGCTTAGGGACAGGGTTGATCGATGAGCAGTTCTTC. It yields the protein CASSLGTGLIDEQFF.

V and J are TRBV5-1 and TRBJ2-3; no firm D call. With 0 bases removed from V and 2 bases from J, the gap between germline ends came to 10 bases. The germline CDR1 and CDR2 sequences are SGHRS and YFSETQ. The CDR3 extends over 15 amino acids. DNA of the CDR3: TGCGCCAGCAGCTTGGTTGGATTGGCCACAGATACGCAGTATTTT. Amino acid sequence: CASSLVGLATDTQYF.

This chain uses TRBV7-3 with TRBJ1-1; D possibly corresponds to TRBD1 (6 bases). This CDR3 region has 16 residues. Trimming removed 7 bases from V and 5 bases from J, with 23 bases in between. CDR1 is SGHTA, CDR2 FQGTGA, per germline. The CDR3 spells CASNPGGQGRNTEAFF. The CDR3 DNA reads as TGTGCCAGCAACCCCGGTGGGCAGGGGAGGAATACTGAAGCTTTCTTT.

The V call is TRBV5-1, the J call TRBJ2-2; 7 bases agree with TRBD1. CDR1 SGHRS and CDR2 YFSETQ come from the germline V gene. Trimming took 3 bases from V and 7 from J; bases not matched to a gene: 12. The CDR3 contains 16 residues. The CDR3 coding sequence is TGCGCCAGCAGCTGGGCGGCAGGGGGAAATAGCGGGGAGCTGTTTTTT. It codes for CASSWAAGGNSGELFF.

The chain recombines TRBV5-1 with TRBJ2-2; 8 nucleotides agree with TRBD2. The CDR3 extends over 17 amino acids. CDR1 is SGHRS, CDR2 YFSETQ, per germline. V was pared by 4 bases and J by 3 bases, with 11 bases of the junction left unmatched. The CDR3 nucleotides are TGCGCCAGCAGCACTGGGGGTAGCGGGATCGACACCGGGGAGCTGTTTTTT. Translation gives CASSTGGSGIDTGELFF.

The rearrangement joins TRBV5-1 to TRBJ2-3, with a weak D call TRBD2 (6 bases). The germline gives CDR1 SGHRS, CDR2 YFSETQ. This CDR3 has 14 amino acids. V lost 4 bases and J lost 5, with 14 bases in between. CDR3 sequence reads: CASSPLGGGDTQYF. DNA of the CDR3: TGCGCCAGCAGCCCTCTTGGGGGAGGAGATACGCAGTATTTT.

The V gene is TRBV28, the J gene TRBJ2-2, with 7 bases aligning to TRBD1. The CDR3 totals 14 residues. V was clipped by 8 bases and J by 7 bases; unmatched bases: 10. Germline V gives CDR1 MDHEN, CDR2 SYDVKM. The CDR3 protein is CASALTGPGGELFF. The CDR3 bases are TGTGCCAGCGCCCTGACAGGGCCGGGCGGGGAGCTGTTTTTT.

The chain combines TRBV5-1 with TRBJ2-7; no clear D gene. This CDR3 contains 15 residues. In germline, CDR1 is SGHRS, CDR2 YFSETQ. Trimming took off 1 base at V and 4 bases at J, with 15 bases between the two ends. The chain's CDR3 is CASSLIPSQSYEQYF. In DNA, the CDR3 is TGCGCCAGCAGCTTGATCCCCAGCCAATCTTACGAGCAGTACTTC.

The chain combines TRBV28 with TRBJ1-4; unclear D gene. CDR3 size: 13 residues. The germline V and J ends were trimmed by 2 bases and 5 bases, with 6 bases remaining between them. In germline, CDR1 is MDHEN, CDR2 SYDVKM. This CDR3 reads CASSLPPNEKLFF. As DNA, the CDR3 is TGTGCCAGCAGTTTACCCCCGAATGAAAAACTGTTTTTT.

CDR3 coding DNA: TGTGCCAGCAGCTCGGGCCCCTCGGATGAAAAACTGTTTTTT. It specifies CASSSGPSDEKLFF. The chain carries TRBV5-4 and TRBJ1-4; no firm D call. CDR3 length: 14 amino acids. Germline assignment: CDR1 SGHNT and CDR2 YYREEE (reference sequence). The V and J ends lost 3 bases and 6 bases respectively, with 12 bases between them.

The J gene is TRBJ2-1, the V gene TRBV19; D unresolved. The germline V gene encodes CDR1 LNHDA and CDR2 SQIVND (reference sequence). The CDR3 sequence is 12 residues long. Trimming pared 8 bases from V and 4 bases from J, leaving 9 bases between. The CDR3 DNA sequence: TGTGCCAGTTCCATGCGGTACAATGAGCAGTTCTTC. It translates to CASSMRYNEQFF.

This clone was recorded once. V is TRBV7-3 and J is TRBJ2-5; 8 nucleotides match TRBD1. In germline, CDR1 is SGHTA, CDR2 FQGTGA. CDR3 length equals 17 residues. J gave up 1 base and V 2 bases, and 9 bases lay outside the gene matches. DNA of the CDR3: TGTGCCAGCAGCTTACCAACCGGGACAGGAGTCCAAGAGACCCAGTACTTC. It is translated as CASSLPTGTGVQETQYF.

V gene TRBV15 combines with J gene TRBJ2-5, with 11 bases identical to TRBD2. V lost 2 bases and J lost 5; bases outside the gene matches: 10. CDR1 LNHNV and CDR2 YYDKDF come from the germline V gene (reference sequence). CDR3 size: 17 residues. CDR3 nucleotides: TGTGCCACCAGCAGAAGATCGACTAGCGGGGCCGGGGAGACCCAGTACTTC. As protein: CATSRRSTSGAGETQYF.

A note on this clone: A far larger clone is one nucleotide away, so this likely arose from a read error. The rearrangement uses TRBV7-6 and TRBJ1-1; D is possibly TRBD1 (5 bases). Trimming took off 2 bases at V and 1 base at J, with 5 bases between the two ends. This CDR3 spans 13 amino acids. Looked up from germline, CDR1 is SGHVS and CDR2 is FNYEAQ. This CDR3 reads CASSLRGNTEAFF. The DNA for the CDR3 is TGTGCCAGCAGCTTAAGGGGGAACACTGAAGCTTTCTTT.

A word on this clone: The sample holds other DNA sequences that translate to the same CDR3. This chain links TRBV5-1 with TRBJ1-1; no firm D call. In germline, CDR1 is SGHRS, CDR2 YFSETQ. Deletions cut 0 bases from V and 5 bases from J, with 8 bases between. The CDR3 spans 13 residues. The CDR3 sequence is CASSLGAGTEAFF. CDR3 in DNA: TGCGCCAGCAGCTTGGGGGCGGGAACTGAAGCTTTCTTT.

V usage is TRBV7-2 and J usage is TRBJ2-1; D uncertain. The germline V gene has CDR1 SGHTA and CDR2 FQGNSA. CDR3 length: 16 residues. Trimming took 1 base from V and 5 from J, leaving 15 bases between them. The CDR3, as DNA: TGTGCCAGCAGCTTAGATGTATCAAACCCTAACAATGAGCAGTTCTTC. Its protein is CASSLDVSNPNNEQFF. Variable domain in full (rest from reference TRBV7-2 and TRBJ2-1): GAGVSQSPSNKVTEKGKDVELRCDPISGHTALYWYRQSLGQGLEFLIYFQGNSAPDKSGLPSDRFSAERTGGSVSTLTIQRTQQEDSAVYLCASSLDVSNPNNEQFFGPGTRLTVL.

The chain uses TRBV6-4 and TRBJ2-1; TRBD2 matches at 11 bases. V lost 4 bases, J lost 2 bases, and 10 bases stayed unmatched. The CDR3 length is 18 residues. Per the germline V gene, CDR1 is MRHNA and CDR2 is SNTAGT. CDR3 nucleotide sequence: TGTGCCAGCAGTGGGGGAGCAATAGCGGGAGGGACCTACAATGAGCAGTTCTTC. Its protein is CASSGGAIAGGTYNEQFF.

This clone showed up just a few times. The chain employs TRBV9 and TRBJ2-5; TRBD1 aligns across 8 bases. The CDR3 sequence is 14 residues long. V lost 0 bases to trimming and J lost 5 bases; unmatched junction nucleotides: 3. Germline loops: CDR1 SGDLS, CDR2 YYNGEE. CDR3 in DNA: TGTGCCAGCAGCGTAGGGACAGGGAAGGAGACCCAGTACTTC. It is translated as CASSVGTGKETQYF.

The chain recombines TRBV7-8 with TRBJ1-2; perhaps TRBD1 as D (6 bases). V was shortened by 3 bases and J by 8 bases, with 13 bases between the two germline ends. The CDR3 has 13 amino acids. Per germline, CDR1 SGHVS and CDR2 FQNEAQ. The CDR3 here is CASSLDQGRGYTF. DNA for the CDR3: TGTGCCAGCAGCTTGGATCAGGGGCGCGGCTACACCTTC.